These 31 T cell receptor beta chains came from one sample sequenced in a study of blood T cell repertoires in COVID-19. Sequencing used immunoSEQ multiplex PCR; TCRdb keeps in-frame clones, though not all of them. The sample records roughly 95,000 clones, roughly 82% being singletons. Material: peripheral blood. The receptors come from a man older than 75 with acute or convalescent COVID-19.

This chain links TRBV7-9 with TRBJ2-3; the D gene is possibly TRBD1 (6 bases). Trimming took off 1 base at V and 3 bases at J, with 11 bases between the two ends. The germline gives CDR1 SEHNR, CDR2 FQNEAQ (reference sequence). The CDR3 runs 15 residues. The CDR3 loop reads CASSLGTAITDTQYF. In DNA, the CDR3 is TGTGCCAGCAGCTTAGGGACAGCCATAACAGATACGCAGTATTTT.

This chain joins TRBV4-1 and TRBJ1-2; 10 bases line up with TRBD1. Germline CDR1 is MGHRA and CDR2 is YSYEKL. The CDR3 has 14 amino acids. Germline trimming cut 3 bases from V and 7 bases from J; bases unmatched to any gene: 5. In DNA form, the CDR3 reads TGCGCCAGCAGCCAGGGGGACAGGGGAAGTGGCTACACCTTC. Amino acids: CASSQGDRGSGYTF.

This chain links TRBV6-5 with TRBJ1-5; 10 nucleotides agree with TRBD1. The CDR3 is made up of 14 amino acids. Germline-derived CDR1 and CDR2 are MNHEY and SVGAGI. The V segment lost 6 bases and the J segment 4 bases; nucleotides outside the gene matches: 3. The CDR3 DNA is TGTGCCAGCAGCCGGGACAGGGGTAATCAGCCCCAGCATTTT. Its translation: CASSRDRGNQPQHF.

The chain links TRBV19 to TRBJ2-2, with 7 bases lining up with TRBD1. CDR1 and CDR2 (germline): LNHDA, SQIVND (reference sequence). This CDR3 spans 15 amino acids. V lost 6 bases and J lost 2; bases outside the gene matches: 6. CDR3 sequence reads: CASSRQGLNTGELFF. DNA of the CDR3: TGTGCCAGTAGCCGACAGGGATTAAACACCGGGGAGCTGTTTTTT.

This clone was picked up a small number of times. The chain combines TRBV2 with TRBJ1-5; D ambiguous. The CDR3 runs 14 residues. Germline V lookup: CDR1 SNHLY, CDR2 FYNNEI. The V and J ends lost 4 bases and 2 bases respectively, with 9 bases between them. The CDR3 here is CASSGFGGNQPQHF. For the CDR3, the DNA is TGTGCCAGCAGTGGGTTCGGTGGCAATCAGCCCCAGCATTTT. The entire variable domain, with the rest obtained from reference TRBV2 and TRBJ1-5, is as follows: EPEVTQTPSHQVTQMGQEVILRCVPISNHLYFYWYRQILGQKVEFLVSFYNNEISEKSEIFDDQFSVERPDGSNFTLKIRSTKLEDSAMYFCASSGFGGNQPQHFGDGTRLSIL.

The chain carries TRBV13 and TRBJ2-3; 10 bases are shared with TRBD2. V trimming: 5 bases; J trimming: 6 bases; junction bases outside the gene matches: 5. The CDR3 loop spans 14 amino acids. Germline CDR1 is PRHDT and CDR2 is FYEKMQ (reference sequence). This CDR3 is CASSPLAGADTQYF. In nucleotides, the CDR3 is TGTGCCAGCAGCCCCCTAGCGGGAGCCGATACGCAGTATTTT. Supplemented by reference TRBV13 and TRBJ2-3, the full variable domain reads AAGVIQSPRHLIKEKRETATLKCYPIPRHDTVYWYQQGPGQDPQFLISFYEKMQSDKGSIPDRFSAQQFSDYHSELNMSSLELGDSALYFCASSPLAGADTQYFGPGTRLTVL.

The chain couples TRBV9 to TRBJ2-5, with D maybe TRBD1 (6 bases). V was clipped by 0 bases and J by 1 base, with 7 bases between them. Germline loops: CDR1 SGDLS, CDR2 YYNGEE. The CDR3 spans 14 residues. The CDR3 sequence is CASSVGDIQETQYF. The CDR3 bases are TGTGCCAGCAGCGTAGGGGACATCCAAGAGACCCAGTACTTC.

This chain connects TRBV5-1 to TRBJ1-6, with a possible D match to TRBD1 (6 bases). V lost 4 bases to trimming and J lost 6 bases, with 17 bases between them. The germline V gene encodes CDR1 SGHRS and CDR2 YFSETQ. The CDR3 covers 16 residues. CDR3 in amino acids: CASSTGGQGFNSPLHF. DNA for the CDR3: TGCGCCAGCAGCACGGGTGGGCAGGGGTTTAATTCACCCCTCCACTTT.

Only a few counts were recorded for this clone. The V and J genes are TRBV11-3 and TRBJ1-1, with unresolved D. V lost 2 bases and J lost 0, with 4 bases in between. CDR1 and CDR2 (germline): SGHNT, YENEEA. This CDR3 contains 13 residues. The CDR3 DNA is TGTGCCAGCAGCTTAACTATGAACACTGAAGCTTTCTTT. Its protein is CASSLTMNTEAFF.

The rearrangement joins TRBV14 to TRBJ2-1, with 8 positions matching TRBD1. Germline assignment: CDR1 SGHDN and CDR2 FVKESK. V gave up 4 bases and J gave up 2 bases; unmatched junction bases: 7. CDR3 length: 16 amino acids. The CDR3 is CASSRAQGEAYNEQFF. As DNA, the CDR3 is TGTGCCAGCAGCCGAGCACAGGGGGAAGCCTACAATGAGCAGTTCTTC.

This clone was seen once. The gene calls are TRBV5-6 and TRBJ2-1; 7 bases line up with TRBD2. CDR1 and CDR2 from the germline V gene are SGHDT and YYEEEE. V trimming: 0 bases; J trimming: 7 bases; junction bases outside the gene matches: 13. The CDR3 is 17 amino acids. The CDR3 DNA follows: TGTGCCAGCAGCTTGGCCCTCCCTGGGCGGGAGAATAATGAGCAGTTCTTC. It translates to CASSLALPGRENNEQFF.

DNA for the CDR3: TGCAGTGCTAGTCCCTCCTCGGGGGGAGGCACTGAAGCTTTCTTT. Translating gives CSASPSSGGGTEAFF. The chain uses TRBV20-1 and TRBJ1-1; D is perhaps TRBD1 (5 bases). This CDR3 has 15 residues. Germline CDR1 DFQATT, CDR2 SNEGSKA (reference sequence). With 3 bases removed from V and 4 bases from J, the gap between germline ends came to 18 bases.

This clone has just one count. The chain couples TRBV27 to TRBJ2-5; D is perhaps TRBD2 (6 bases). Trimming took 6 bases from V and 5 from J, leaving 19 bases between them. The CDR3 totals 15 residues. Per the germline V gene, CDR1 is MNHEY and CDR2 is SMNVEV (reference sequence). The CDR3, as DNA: TGTGCCAGCAGACCGAATAGCGGTAGGGAGGAGACCCAGTACTTC. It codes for CASRPNSGREETQYF.

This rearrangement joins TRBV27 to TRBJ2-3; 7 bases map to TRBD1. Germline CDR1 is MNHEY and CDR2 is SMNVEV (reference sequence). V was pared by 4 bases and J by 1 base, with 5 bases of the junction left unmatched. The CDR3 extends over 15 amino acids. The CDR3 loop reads CASSSTGTGTDTQYF. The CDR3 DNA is TGTGCCAGCAGTTCGACAGGGACCGGCACAGATACGCAGTATTTT.

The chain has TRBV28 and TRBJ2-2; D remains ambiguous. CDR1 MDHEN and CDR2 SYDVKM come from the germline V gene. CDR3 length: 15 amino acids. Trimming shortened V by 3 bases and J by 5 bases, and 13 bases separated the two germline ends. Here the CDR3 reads CASSFTQDYTGELFF. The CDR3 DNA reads TGTGCCAGCAGTTTCACCCAGGATTATACCGGGGAGCTGTTTTTT.

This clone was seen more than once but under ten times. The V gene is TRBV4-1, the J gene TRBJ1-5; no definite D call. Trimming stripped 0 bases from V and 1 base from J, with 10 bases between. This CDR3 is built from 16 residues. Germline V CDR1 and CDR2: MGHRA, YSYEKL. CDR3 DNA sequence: TGCGCCAGCAGCCAAGATAGGCCGGGGAGCAATCAGCCCCAGCATTTT. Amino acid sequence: CASSQDRPGSNQPQHF.

Here the CDR3 reads CASSLQGGNGYTF. DNA for the CDR3: TGTGCCAGCAGTTTACAGGGTGGGAATGGCTACACCTTC. This chain joins TRBV27 and TRBJ1-2, with D possibly matching TRBD1 (5 bases). Trimming removed 2 bases at V and 6 bases at J, with 10 bases between. Germline CDR1 MNHEY, CDR2 SMNVEV (reference sequence). This CDR3 has 13 amino acids.

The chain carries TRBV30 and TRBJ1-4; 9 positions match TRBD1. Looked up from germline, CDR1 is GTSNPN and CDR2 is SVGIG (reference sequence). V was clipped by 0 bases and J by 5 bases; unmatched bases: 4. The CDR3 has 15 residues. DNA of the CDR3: TGTGCCTGGAGTGTACGGGGGACAGGGAATGAAAAACTGTTTTTT. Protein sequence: CAWSVRGTGNEKLFF.

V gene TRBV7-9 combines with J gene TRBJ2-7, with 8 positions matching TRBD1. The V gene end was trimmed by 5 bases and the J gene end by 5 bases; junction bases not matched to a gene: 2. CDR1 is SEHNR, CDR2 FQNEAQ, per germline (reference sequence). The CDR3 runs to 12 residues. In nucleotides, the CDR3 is TGTGCCAGCAGCATGACAGGGGACGAGCAGTACTTC. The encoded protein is CASSMTGDEQYF.

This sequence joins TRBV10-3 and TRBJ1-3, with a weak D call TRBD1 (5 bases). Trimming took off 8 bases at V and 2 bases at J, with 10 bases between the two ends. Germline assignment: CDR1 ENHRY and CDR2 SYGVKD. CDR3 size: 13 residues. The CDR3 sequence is CAIQGGAGNTIYF. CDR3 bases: TGTGCCATCCAGGGTGGGGCTGGAAACACCATATATTTT.

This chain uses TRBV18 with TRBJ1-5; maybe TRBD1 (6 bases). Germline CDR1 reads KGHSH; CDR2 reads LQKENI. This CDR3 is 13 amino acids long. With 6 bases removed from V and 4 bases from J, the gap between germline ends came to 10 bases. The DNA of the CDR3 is TGTGCCAGCTCCGAGGGGGGGAATCAGCCCCAGCATTTT. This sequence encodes CASSEGGNQPQHF.

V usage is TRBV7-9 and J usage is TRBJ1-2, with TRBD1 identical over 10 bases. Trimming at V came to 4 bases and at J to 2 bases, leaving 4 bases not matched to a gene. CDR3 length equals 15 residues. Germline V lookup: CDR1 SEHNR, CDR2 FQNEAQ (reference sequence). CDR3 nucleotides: TGTGCCAGCAGCTACCGGGACAGGGGAAACTATGGCTACACCTTC. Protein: CASSYRDRGNYGYTF.

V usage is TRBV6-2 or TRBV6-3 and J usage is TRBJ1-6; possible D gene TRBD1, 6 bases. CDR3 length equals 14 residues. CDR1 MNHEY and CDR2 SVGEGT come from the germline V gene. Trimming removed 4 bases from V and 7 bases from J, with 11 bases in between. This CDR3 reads CASSSTGKNSPLHF. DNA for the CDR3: TGTGCCAGCAGTTCCACAGGGAAAAATTCACCCCTCCACTTT.

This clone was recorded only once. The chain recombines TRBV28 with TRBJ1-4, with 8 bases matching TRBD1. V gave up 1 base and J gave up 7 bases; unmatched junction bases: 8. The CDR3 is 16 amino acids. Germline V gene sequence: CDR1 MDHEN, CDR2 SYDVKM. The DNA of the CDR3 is TGTGCCAGCAGTTTATTCCAGGGGGCGGGTGGTGAAAAACTGTTTTTT. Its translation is CASSLFQGAGGEKLFF.

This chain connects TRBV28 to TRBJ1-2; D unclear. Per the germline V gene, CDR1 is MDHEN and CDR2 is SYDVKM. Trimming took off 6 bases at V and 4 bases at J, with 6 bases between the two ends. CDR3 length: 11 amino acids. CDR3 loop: CASRDFYGYTF. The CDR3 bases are TGTGCCAGCAGAGACTTCTATGGCTACACCTTC.

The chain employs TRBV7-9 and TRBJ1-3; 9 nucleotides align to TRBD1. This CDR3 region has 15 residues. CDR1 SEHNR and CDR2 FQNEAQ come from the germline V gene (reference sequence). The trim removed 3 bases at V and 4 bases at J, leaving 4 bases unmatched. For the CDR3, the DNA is TGTGCCAGCAGCTTCGCAGGGACAGGGGGAAACACCATATATTTT. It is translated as CASSFAGTGGNTIYF.

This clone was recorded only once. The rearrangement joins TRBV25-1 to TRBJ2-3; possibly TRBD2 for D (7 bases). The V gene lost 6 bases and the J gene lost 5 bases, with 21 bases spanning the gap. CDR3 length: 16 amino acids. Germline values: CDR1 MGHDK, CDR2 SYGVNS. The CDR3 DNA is TGTGCCAGCAGGTCCTCCCTAGGGGGGGGAGAAGATACGCAGTATTTT. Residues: CASRSSLGGGEDTQYF.

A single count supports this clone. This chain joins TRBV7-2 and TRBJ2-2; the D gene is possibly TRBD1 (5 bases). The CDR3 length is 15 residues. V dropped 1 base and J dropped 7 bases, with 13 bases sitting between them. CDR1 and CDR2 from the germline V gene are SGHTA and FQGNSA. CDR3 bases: TGTGCCAGCAGCTTAGATTCAGGGTGGAGCGGGGAGCTGTTTTTT. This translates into CASSLDSGWSGELFF.

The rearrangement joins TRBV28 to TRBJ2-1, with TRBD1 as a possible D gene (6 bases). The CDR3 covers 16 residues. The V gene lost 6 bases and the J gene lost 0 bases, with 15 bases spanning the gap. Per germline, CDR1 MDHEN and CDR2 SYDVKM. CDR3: CASSLDRDISYNEQFF. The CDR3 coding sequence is TGTGCCAGCAGCTTGGACCGGGACATCTCCTACAATGAGCAGTTCTTC.

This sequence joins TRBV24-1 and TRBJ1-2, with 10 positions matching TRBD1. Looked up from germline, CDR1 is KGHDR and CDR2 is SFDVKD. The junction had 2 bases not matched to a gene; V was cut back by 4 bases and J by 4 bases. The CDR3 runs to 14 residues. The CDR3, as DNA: TGTGCCACCAGTGACCGGGACAGGGGCTATGGCTACACCTTC. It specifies CATSDRDRGYGYTF.

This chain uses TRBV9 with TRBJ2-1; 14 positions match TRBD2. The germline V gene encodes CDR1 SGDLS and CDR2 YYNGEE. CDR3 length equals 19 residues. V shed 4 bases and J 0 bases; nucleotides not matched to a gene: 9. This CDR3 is CASSTRLAGGSPSYNEQFF. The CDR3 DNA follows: TGTGCCAGCAGCACAAGACTAGCGGGAGGGTCCCCCTCCTACAATGAGCAGTTCTTC.